Included here is one TCR beta chain sequence, with context. Healthy donors formed controls matched for age and sex. The CDR3 runs to 13 residues. Germline trimming cut 4 bases from V and 7 bases from J; bases unmatched to any gene: 7. Germline V lookup: CDR1 SGDLS, CDR2 YYNGEE. An input of roughly 0.45 to 1 ug of RNA was subjected to reverse transcription using random hexamers. Amplification of TCR beta CDR3 by immunoSEQ multiplex PCR spanned 54 Vbeta and 13 Jbeta. TCRdb fed the immunoSEQ multiplex PCR reads into MiXCR, producing one record per CDR3 protein. The sample comprises 110,000 to 150,000 distinct CDR3 sequences, about 93% of which are singletons, and approximately 0.27% rests with the top ten. This record comes from a study of CD8 T cells in Susac syndrome.

The chain couples TRBV9 to TRBJ2-5, with 7 bases fitting TRBD2. Specimen: CD8+ T cells from PBMCs. The sequence derives from a human donor in good health. CDR3 DNA sequence: TGTGCCAGCAGCCGCAGCGGGGTCGGGACCCAGTACTTC. Amino acid sequence: CASSRSGVGTQYF.